This T cell receptor beta chain was documented in a study of cytomegalovirus exposure and HLA in healthy donors (dated by TCRdb to 2017 to 2019). As for the study more broadly: An earlier analysis of approximately 600 of the donors reported 250 to 350 Gb of sequence data and some 120 million unique TCR beta sequences from about 179 million T cells. To predict cytomegalovirus infection status, the study combined high-throughput TCR immunosequencing, statistical association of individual TCRs with disease status, and machine learning. About five DR-DQ haplotypes were treated as single units for association and clustering because of strong linkage in the cohort. Donor age, sex, ethnicity and CMV serostatus were compiled alongside the repertoire data. The later analysis used no new phenotypic data to find candidate immune exposures, relying instead on TCR beta sequences and their occurrence across donors. A separate validation cohort of some 130 different subjects was used in addition to the roughly 640-subject first cohort. Across some 400 genotyped donors of the cohort, an average of about 250,000 unique TCR beta nucleotide sequences per donor were sequenced, and 15% to 20% of those sequences were non-productive. HLA typing covered class I and class II loci at four-digit resolution. The study used immunosequencing to profile the T cell repertoires of 666 subjects and linked those repertoires to cytomegalovirus serostatus. An early release covering 500 to 750 HLA-typed donors comprised approximately 300 gigabases of sequencing data and about 90 million unique TCR sequences. All discovery cohort repertoires had been generated using a single sequencing platform. In a later analysis, previously published TCR beta repertoires from some 640 donors were re-analyzed and high-resolution HLA genotyping was added so that TCR occurrence patterns could be studied. The study aimed to test whether cataloging public T cell receptors could reveal signatures of past pathogen exposure. The number of donors typed differed by locus, with 629-630 for A, B, C, DRB1 and DQB1, roughly 550 for DQA1, about 610 for DPA1, and 472 for DPB1. Among the approximately 420 genotyped donors, more than 70% belonged to the genetic ancestry cluster associated with self-reported Caucasian donors. A later genetic analysis took genome-wide SNP genotypes for about 65% of the 666 donors and used that subset as a discovery cohort. An earlier analysis of roughly 600 of the donors used high-throughput TCR beta sequencing to judge whether each TCR beta V gene segment behaved as functional or pseudogenic.

Receptor libraries were prepared by the immunoSEQ multiplex PCR assay. For the multiplex PCR, a mixture combining 60 forward primers for TCR Vbeta segments and 13 reverse primers for TCR Jbeta segments was used. The CDR3 region of rearranged TCR beta genes was amplified from genomic DNA with a multiplex PCR assay. On the Illumina HiSeq System, the amplified TCR beta libraries were sequenced as 87-base-pair reads. In the source study's methods: Across the 700 or so repertoires, a later analysis counted roughly 84 million unique TCR beta chains, 9 million to 14 million of which were shared by at least two donors. Raw reads were error-corrected and collapsed into unique sequences by a nearest-neighbor algorithm in which closely related sequences were merged to remove PCR and sequencing errors. V, D and J gene segments were assigned by aligning CDR3 sequences to IMGT reference sequences. For a sequence to be retained, a match of at least six nucleotides was required to both a V gene segment and a J gene segment. A rearrangement counted as productive if the CDR3 had no stop codons and remained in frame with V and J, and every other rearrangement counted as non-productive. CDR3 was defined according to IMGT convention as the region running from the second conserved V-encoded cysteine to the conserved J-encoded phenylalanine. In an earlier analysis of around 570 of the donors, sequences lacking an unambiguous match to a single V gene segment were excluded. In an earlier analysis of approximately 550 of the donors, V segments were called functional above 56.7% productive rearrangements and were called segregating when the between-donor standard deviation exceeded 5%. A statistical classification framework was built to diagnose cytomegalovirus status from the catalog of TCR beta chain sequences. In a later analysis, TCR nucleotide sequences were compared against IMGT/GENE-DB human TR gene sequences so that V and J genes could be assigned. In a later analysis, CDR3 sequences and most-parsimonious VDJ recombination scenarios were assigned using the TCRdist pipeline. A later analysis defined each TCR beta chain by its CDR3 amino acid sequence plus V-gene family, and excluded reads lacking a unique V-gene family. As a way to deal with suspected cross-contamination and a sequencing artifact, a later analysis dropped 592 nucleotide sequences that were highly shared and had low generation probability. For each public chain, a later analysis derived a clonal expansion index from normalized ranks of inferred template counts within each repertoire. In a later analysis, generation probabilities were computed with a VDJ recombination model fitted to out-of-frame rearrangements, and the resulting probabilities were checked against IGoR. In a later analysis, hypergeometric tests were used to score TCR-TCR, TCR-HLA and TCR-CMV co-occurrence, with a repertoire-size bias correction applied to TCR pairs. False discovery rates were estimated in a later analysis by permuting HLA or CMV assignments 20 times. In a later analysis, co-occurring TCRs were grouped using DBSCAN, and TCRdist sequence similarity was added for clustering within HLA-allele-positive subsets. Co-occurrence clustering excluded repertoires with fewer than 30,000 or more than 120,000 public chains, plus five with anomalous nucleotide sharing. The source is immuneACCESS, and TCRdb retained only in-frame sequences with V and J called. Part of the clones is not carried over; for the studies checked, unresolved V genes explain less than half of this, and the remainder is unexplained. The V and J calls and clone size were taken over from that table, and D and trimming were inferred from the DNA. This sample comprises about 160,000 clones, roughly 72% of them detected only once. About 1.4% of the sample goes to the ten largest clones.

Here V drops 1 base and J drops 2 bases, and the junction holds 5 bases not matched to any gene. Reading the germline V gene gives CDR1 SGHTA and CDR2 FQGNSA. The CDR3 measures 15 amino acids from cysteine to phenylalanine. Left in the record is the CDR3 DNA by itself, 45 bases read in frame from the first base. The paper's findings and limits, for the study overall: Sequencing depth was assumed to be roughly uniform across donors in the presence/absence analyses, though that assumption may not hold. In an earlier analysis of more than 500 of the donors, most TCR beta V segments appeared in productive rearrangements about 90% or about 30% of the time, broadly matching IMGT annotations. The classifier was reported to diagnose cytomegalovirus status with high specificity and sensitivity in both the original cohort and the validation cohort. According to a later analysis, TCR association rates differed among HLA loci, with DRB1 alleles showing the most associated TCRs and HLA-C alleles showing the fewest. Because the 87-base-pair reads could not distinguish some IMGT-functional V segments, including TRBV6-2 and TRBV6-3, those segments were excluded. In a later analysis, HLA-associated TCR beta chains showed more clonal expansion and lower generation probabilities than non-associated chains that were equally common. In vitro tests confirmed that a few of the cytomegalovirus-associated TCR beta chains recognize cytomegalovirus antigens. In a later genetic analysis, a missense DCLRE1C variant was associated with V-gene and J-gene trimming of TCR beta chains, and the association was replicated in an independent cohort. Because some donors lacked HLA typing at each locus, the association tests relied only on the typed subset. Because counts were too low, about 17 rarely observed V segments, including chromosome 9 orphons, were excluded from the earlier analysis of roughly 580 of the donors. A later analysis associated 16,951 TCR beta sequences with specific HLA alleles at a false discovery rate of 0.05. While some public TCRs were present in many individuals, most TCR sequences turned up only very rarely across donors. A further reported finding was that TCR beta sequences accurately predicted the HLA-A and HLA-B alleles for most subjects in the first cohort. Correlated functional status among segregating V segments might reflect linkage disequilibrium, but an unknown experimental factor could not be ruled out. According to a later analysis, most CMV-associated TCR beta chains appeared to be HLA-restricted, and the HLA associations seemed to be driven largely by CMV exposure. The study listed 164 TCR beta chains as associated with cytomegalovirus. According to a later genetic analysis, donors in an Asian-associated ancestry cluster had fewer N-insertions in productive TCRs than the approximately 610-donor mean. Assigning TCR associations to individual alleles was difficult when HLA alleles, especially DR and DQ, strongly co-occurred. The sequencing pipeline was judged likely to have produced a cluster of highly shared sequence variants as a technical artifact. Immune exposure information for the cohort was limited to CMV serostatus. In this cohort, only TCR beta chains were sequenced, and detectable features were limited by the absence of alpha or paired-chain data. Several of the top co-occurrence clusters appeared to be linked to parvovirus B19, influenza, CMV and Epstein-Barr virus, according to a later analysis. The authors suggested that the approach could potentially be extended to other disease states and immunological phenotypes.

The cohort consisted of 666 healthy bone marrow donors. At the time of sampling, all cohort members were nominally healthy, though unrecorded immune exposures were likely present. The donor was CMV seronegative and was included in the group of several hundred seronegative cohort members. A peripheral blood sample was provided by each donor, and peripheral blood mononuclear cells were used for TCR beta sequencing. Genomic DNA was extracted from the blood cell samples with the Qiagen DNeasy Blood Extraction Kit. On this clone: Its cognate antigen has yet to be identified. Base quality data are lacking; no much larger clone is found one base away.

This sequence originates from a man aged 40-50 years in good health and CMV-seronegative. The V gene is TRBV7-2 and the J gene is TRBJ2-7; TRBD2 lines up with 7 middle nucleotides. The sequenced sample consisted of PBMCs. At the DNA level, the sequence is TGTGCCAGCAGCTTAGTTCAAGCGGGAACCTACGAGCAGTACTTC. Translation gives CASSLVQAGTYEQYF.